Below, one TCR beta chain is given with its context. Its specificity is unknown. The sample belongs to a study of a mutant IDH1 vaccine in newly diagnosed glioma. Turning to the study itself: Pretreatment consisted of radiotherapy, temozolomide, or both, with most receiving both.

Generated by immunoSEQ multiplex PCR, the TCRdb table keeps only in-frame clones and is missing some. The table has around 61,000 clones, approximately 90% seen once. The germline V gene encodes CDR1 MNHEY and CDR2 SVGAGI. CDR3 length equals 15 residues. The V and J ends lost 4 bases and 4 bases, in that order; junction bases with no gene match: 7. Sample time point: week 5, during vaccination. A 20-mer mutant IDH1 peptide at 300 ug was injected subcutaneously with topical imiquimod. The donors had new WHO grade 3 or 4 astrocytomas; these were IDH1-mutant and ATRX-lost. The rearrangement uses TRBV6-5 and TRBJ1-2; TRBD1 matches at 9 bases. The sample in question was PBMCs, obtained from a glioma patient whose treatment included an IDH1 peptide vaccine. This TCR was recovered from a woman aged 40-49 years with glioma. For the CDR3, the DNA is TGTGCCAGCAGTTCACCCGACAGGGGGACCTATGGCTACACCTTC. This sequence encodes CASSSPDRGTYGYTF.